Each of the 6 T cell receptor beta chains below was sequenced from the same sample in a study of blood T cells in healthy people across ages. For the second PCR, which ran for roughly 6 to 12 cycles, a sample-barcoded 5' primer and a J-beta primer mix were used. One entry per CDR3 protein results from TCRdb running MiXCR on the 5' RACE reads. Of almost 1 million distinct CDR3 sequences in the sample, roughly 51% are singletons; the top ten hold 20% to 25%. Sequencing was performed on blood. The receptors derive from a woman aged 60 to 75 in good health.

This clonotype was seen a handful of times. The chain links TRBV20-1 to TRBJ2-5; TRBD2 agrees at 11 bases. Germline loops: CDR1 DFQATT, CDR2 SNEGSKA (reference sequence). The CDR3 has 16 amino acids. Trimming at V came to 1 base and at J to 1 base, leaving 5 bases not matched to a gene. The DNA of the CDR3 is TGCAGTGCTAGAGGGGGCCTAGCGGGAGGCCAAGAGACCCAGTACTTC. Its translation: CSARGGLAGGQETQYF.

This sequence joins TRBV5-8 and TRBJ2-3, with D perhaps matching TRBD2 (7 bases). Germline assignment: CDR1 SGHTS and CDR2 YDEGEE. The ends were cut back, 0 bases at V and 5 bases at J, with 10 bases in the middle. The CDR3 extends over 14 amino acids. The CDR3 nucleotides read TGTGCCAGCAGCTTGGAAGGGGGGGTAGATACGCAGTATTTT. It translates to CASSLEGGVDTQYF.

The chain combines TRBV3-1 with TRBJ1-2; tentative D call: TRBD1 (6 bases). Germline CDR1 LGHDT, CDR2 YNNKEL (reference sequence). V shed 3 bases and J shed 4 bases, with 12 bases lying between them. The CDR3 loop spans 14 amino acids. CDR3 sequence: CASSQQQGFYGYTF. In DNA form, the CDR3 reads TGTGCCAGCAGCCAGCAACAGGGATTCTATGGCTACACCTTC.

This clonotype was observed a handful of times. The chain is built from TRBV4-3 and TRBJ2-5, with TRBD2 matching 7 bases. Germline CDR1 and CDR2: LGHNA and YSLEER. The CDR3 is 20 residues long. The J segment lost 5 bases and the V segment lost 0 bases, leaving 21 bases of the junction unmatched. This CDR3 reads CASSQDLDVAAGVGKETQYF. The CDR3 DNA is TGCGCCAGCAGCCAAGATCTTGACGTGGCGGCGGGAGTAGGGAAGGAGACCCAGTACTTC.

This clonotype was seen a few times. The rearrangement uses TRBV20-1 and TRBJ2-4, with D perhaps TRBD1 (6 bases). Matching the DNA end better, TRBJ2-7 makes the J call doubtful. Germline V gives CDR1 DFQATT, CDR2 SNEGSKA (reference sequence). The CDR3 consists of 13 residues. CDR3 nucleotide sequence: TGCAGTGCTAGAGATCACCAGGGGTACGAGCAGTACTTC. Its protein is CSARDHQGYEQYF.

This clonotype was seen only a few times. The chain couples TRBV5-1 to TRBJ2-4; the match to TRBD1 covers 8 bases. CDR1 and CDR2 (germline): SGHRS, YFSETQ. The ends lost 4 bases at V and 6 bases at J; junction bases unmatched: 6. The CDR3 length is 14 residues. This CDR3 reads CASSPGQGLNIQYF. CDR3 coding DNA: TGCGCCAGCAGCCCCGGACAGGGCCTAAACATTCAGTACTTC.